These 30 T cell receptor beta chains came from one sample sequenced in a study of human T cells and chemical hapten exposure. As to time point: patch test 3, about 24 weeks after DPC sensitization. Treatment indicated: therapeutic diphenylcyclopropenone sensitization with weekly scalp DPC. TCRdb re-analysed the RACE reads in MiXCR, keeping a single row per CDR3 protein. The sample consists of about 84,000 distinct CDR3 sequences, 11% of them appearing once. The sample here was whole blood, taken in connection with sensitization to the hapten diphenylcyclopropenone (DPC). Receptors originate from a woman in her forties or fifties with alopecia areata. Some clones in this sample may be carry-over from other donors' samples.

CDR3 sequence: CSARVHGQQETQYF. DNA of the CDR3: TGCAGTGCTAGAGTGCATGGACAGCAAGAGACCCAGTACTTC. The rearrangement uses TRBV20-1 and TRBJ2-5, with D perhaps matching TRBD1 (6 bases). Germline V CDR1 and CDR2: DFQATT, SNEGSKA (reference sequence). V lost 1 base and J lost 2, with 11 bases in between. The CDR3 extends over 14 amino acids.

This clonotype has a handful of counts. This chain links TRBV27 with TRBJ2-5, with D perhaps TRBD2 (5 bases). CDR1 MNHEY and CDR2 SMNVEV come from the germline V gene (reference sequence). There are 15 residues in the CDR3. Deletions cut 6 bases from V and 2 bases from J, with 16 bases between. Here the CDR3 reads CASRPKAGLQETQYF. The DNA of the CDR3 is TGTGCCAGCAGGCCTAAGGCGGGCCTACAAGAGACCCAGTACTTC.

A few counts support this clonotype. The rearrangement links TRBV20-1 to TRBJ1-6; TRBD1 matches 7 bases. Germline V gives CDR1 DFQATT, CDR2 SNEGSKA (reference sequence). The CDR3 spans 14 residues. J gave up 3 bases and V 6 bases, and 5 bases lay outside the gene matches. The CDR3 nucleotides are TGCAGTGCCTCAGGACAGGACTATAATTCACCCCTCCACTTT. The encoded protein is CSASGQDYNSPLHF.

This clonotype was counted a few times. The genes are TRBV7-2 and TRBJ2-4, with 12 bases fitting TRBD2. Trimming cost V 5 bases and J 0 bases; bases outside gene matches: 11. In germline, CDR1 is SGHTA, CDR2 FQGNSA. The CDR3 has 19 residues. The CDR3 DNA sequence: TGTGCCAGCAGCGATATACCGACTAGCGGGAGACTAGCCAAAAACATTCAGTACTTC. This codes for CASSDIPTSGRLAKNIQYF.

In this sample, this clonotype turned up many times. This chain links TRBV5-1 with TRBJ2-2, with TRBD1 identical over 10 bases. The V and J ends lost 0 bases and 5 bases, in that order; junction bases with no gene match: 1. CDR3 length: 15 amino acids. The germline V gene has CDR1 SGHRS and CDR2 YFSETQ. CDR3 in amino acids: CASSLGQGATGELFF. The CDR3 nucleotides read TGCGCCAGCAGCTTGGGACAGGGGGCAACCGGGGAGCTGTTTTTT.

V and J are TRBV6-2 or TRBV6-3 and TRBJ2-1; TRBD2 aligns across 7 bases. Germline V gene sequence: CDR1 MNHEY, CDR2 SVGEGT. Trimming cost V 2 bases and J 8 bases; bases outside gene matches: 9. CDR3 size: 15 residues. CDR3 sequence (DNA): TGTGCCAGCAGTTACGGGGGACTATCTATCGATGAGCAGTTCTTC. It is translated as CASSYGGLSIDEQFF.

This clonotype was observed a few times. This chain links TRBV7-2 with TRBJ2-7; D remains unclear. The CDR3 is 13 amino acids. Trimming shortened V by 5 bases and J by 4 bases, and 12 bases separated the two germline ends. Germline V gene data show CDR1 as SGHTA and CDR2 as FQGNSA. CDR3 nucleotides: TGTGCCAGCAGCGCGCCTCCCCTTTACGAGCAGTACTTC. It encodes CASSAPPLYEQYF. The complete variable domain, with remaining parts taken from reference TRBV7-2 and TRBJ2-7, reads GAGVSQSPSNKVTEKGKDVELRCDPISGHTALYWYRQSLGQGLEFLIYFQGNSAPDKSGLPSDRFSAERTGGSVSTLTIQRTQQEDSAVYLCASSAPPLYEQYFGPGTRLTVT.

This clonotype was seen ten or more times. The chain employs TRBV10-3 and TRBJ2-1; a weak D match, TRBD1 (6 bases). The CDR3 is made up of 17 amino acids. From germline, CDR1 is ENHRY and CDR2 SYGVKD. V was shortened by 3 bases and J by 0 bases, with 15 bases between the two germline ends. The CDR3 DNA is TGTGCCATCAGTGATGGGTTAGCACAGGGCTCCTACAATGAGCAGTTCTTC. The encoded protein is CAISDGLAQGSYNEQFF.

This clonotype was counted between two and nine times. This chain uses TRBV29-1 with TRBJ2-1, with 11 bases that match TRBD2. CDR1 SQVTM and CDR2 ANQGSEA come from the germline V gene. The CDR3 loop spans 14 amino acids. J lost 10 bases, V lost 8 bases, and 13 bases had no gene match. The CDR3 region is CSSRGTSGLKEQFF. The CDR3 coding sequence is TGCAGCTCTAGGGGGACTAGCGGCCTCAAGGAGCAGTTCTTC.

At least ten counts were recorded for this clonotype. The chain joins TRBV3-1 to TRBJ1-2, with 8 bases that match TRBD1. The CDR3 loop spans 11 amino acids. Germline trimming cut 4 bases from V and 8 bases from J; bases unmatched to any gene: 0. Germline loops: CDR1 LGHDT, CDR2 YNNKEL (reference sequence). DNA for the CDR3: TGTGCCAGCAGCCCAGGGGGCGGCTACACCTTC. This codes for CASSPGGGYTF.

This clonotype was counted many times. The rearrangement joins TRBV12-3 or TRBV12-4 to TRBJ1-1, with a tentative D call TRBD1 (5 bases). The CDR3 has 10 residues. V gave up 5 bases and J gave up 10 bases, with 8 bases separating them. The CDR3 sequence: CASSERGAFF. CDR3 sequence (DNA): TGTGCCAGCAGTGAGAGGGGAGCTTTCTTT.

This clonotype was recorded at least ten times. The gene calls are TRBV7-8 and TRBJ2-5; D may be TRBD2 (5 bases). The CDR3 totals 13 residues. Germline V gene sequence: CDR1 SGHVS, CDR2 FQNEAQ. Deletions cut 1 base from V and 7 bases from J, with 10 bases between. The CDR3 reads CASSLGGEATQYF. CDR3 DNA sequence: TGTGCCAGCAGCTTAGGGGGAGAGGCGACCCAGTACTTC.

The J gene is TRBJ1-1, the V gene TRBV11-2; D is unclear. Germline CDR1 is SGHAT and CDR2 is FQNNGV. Trimming stripped 1 base from V and 7 bases from J, with 7 bases between. CDR3 length equals 12 residues. CDR3 loop: CASSLVTVEAFF. The CDR3 nucleotides read TGTGCCAGCAGCTTAGTTACCGTTGAAGCTTTCTTT.

This clonotype was picked up a small number of times. The chain carries TRBV4-3 and TRBJ1-6; 7 positions match TRBD1. From germline, CDR1 is LGHNA and CDR2 YSLEER. The CDR3 extends over 13 amino acids. V gave up 5 bases and J gave up 7 bases; unmatched junction bases: 2. The CDR3 region is CASSGTANSPLHF. The CDR3 DNA follows: TGCGCCAGCAGCGGGACAGCAAATTCACCCCTCCACTTT.

This clonotype showed up many times. The gene calls are TRBV10-1 and TRBJ2-7, with D perhaps TRBD1 (6 bases). V was shortened by 10 bases and J by 1 base, with 17 bases between the two germline ends. The CDR3 runs to 14 residues. Germline CDR1 is WNHNN and CDR2 is SYGVQD (reference sequence). CDR3 in amino acids: CAIPVRDTSYEQYF. The CDR3 bases are TGCGCCATCCCCGTCCGGGACACTTCCTACGAGCAGTACTTC.

There are many counts of this clonotype. The J gene is TRBJ2-3, the V gene TRBV14, with D perhaps being TRBD1 or TRBD2 (5 bases each). The CDR3 runs 15 residues. The germline gives CDR1 SGHDN, CDR2 FVKESK. Deletions cut 5 bases from V and 5 bases from J, with 17 bases between. CDR3 nucleotides: TGTGCCAGCAGCGGCCGGGACCGAAGTAGAGATACGCAGTATTTT. The encoded protein is CASSGRDRSRDTQYF. The entire variable domain, with the rest obtained from reference TRBV14 and TRBJ2-3, is as follows: EAGVTQFPSHSVIEKGQTVTLRCDPISGHDNLYWYRRVMGKEIKFLLHFVKESKQDESGMPNNRFLAERTGGTYSTLKVQPAELEDSGVYFCASSGRDRSRDTQYFGPGTRLTVL.

This clonotype has only a few counts. The chain joins TRBV7-2 to TRBJ1-1, with no clear D. CDR1 and CDR2 (germline): SGHTA, FQGNSA. V dropped 1 base and J dropped 3 bases, with 6 bases sitting between them. There are 13 residues in the CDR3. CDR3 bases: TGTGCCAGCAGCTTAGGGTTATACACTGAAGCTTTCTTT. This gives the protein CASSLGLYTEAFF.

This clonotype was recorded at least ten times. This chain connects TRBV11-2 to TRBJ1-1, with no clear D. The V end lost 7 bases, the J end lost 11 bases, and 17 bases lay between the germline ends. This CDR3 contains 12 residues. CDR1 and CDR2 from the germline V gene are SGHAT and FQNNGV. CDR3 amino acids: CASNLGGYGAFF. Here the CDR3 DNA reads TGTGCCAGCAATTTAGGAGGGTACGGCGCTTTCTTT.

This clonotype was picked up a small number of times. J is TRBJ2-1 and V is TRBV6-5; 8 positions match TRBD1. The CDR3 extends over 14 amino acids. The germline CDR1 and CDR2 sequences are MNHEY and SVGAGI. V was clipped by 5 bases and J by 5 bases; unmatched bases: 5. The CDR3 loop reads CASSRDRINNEQFF. CDR3 nucleotides: TGTGCCAGCAGTAGGGACAGGATCAACAATGAGCAGTTCTTC.

In its sample, this clonotype was seen many times. The chain joins TRBV6-2 or TRBV6-3 to TRBJ1-3; 9 bases map to TRBD1. V gave up 6 bases and J gave up 1 base; unmatched junction bases: 4. Germline CDR1 is MNHEY and CDR2 is SVGEGT. The CDR3 totals 15 residues. CDR3 coding DNA: TGTGCCAGCAGGGTACAGGGGGCATCTGGAAACACCATATATTTT. Amino acid sequence: CASRVQGASGNTIYF.

J is TRBJ2-7 and V is TRBV29-1; tentative D call: TRBD1 (6 bases). V lost 5 bases and J 3 bases, leaving 17 bases between the germline ends. The CDR3 sequence is 14 residues long. Germline assignment: CDR1 SQVTM and CDR2 ANQGSEA. In DNA, the CDR3 is TGCAGCGTTTCGACAGGTCCTTCCCACTACGAGCAGTACTTC. Amino acid sequence: CSVSTGPSHYEQYF.

This clonotype was found many times. V usage is TRBV18 and J usage is TRBJ1-4, with 7 bases that match TRBD1. Germline CDR1 and CDR2: KGHSH and LQKENI. Trimming cost V 3 bases and J 3 bases; bases outside gene matches: 4. This CDR3 spans 15 amino acids. CDR3 nucleotide sequence: TGTGCCAGCTCACCCCGGACAGGATCTAATGAAAAACTGTTTTTT. Encoded protein: CASSPRTGSNEKLFF.

At least ten counts were recorded for this clonotype. The genes are TRBV10-3 and TRBJ2-2; D is ambiguous. Germline lookup yields CDR1 ENHRY and CDR2 SYGVKD. V gave up 10 bases and J gave up 7 bases, with 16 bases separating them. The CDR3 sequence is 13 residues long. The CDR3 DNA follows: TGTGCCACCCAAGAGGAGTGGGACGGGGAGCTGTTTTTT. Translated, it gives CATQEEWDGELFF.

J is TRBJ2-2 and V is TRBV7-9; D is uncertain. CDR1 and CDR2 (germline): SEHNR, FQNEAQ (reference sequence). V was clipped by 2 bases and J by 1 base, with 5 bases between them. The CDR3 extends over 14 amino acids. CDR3 region: CASSLLGNTGELFF. The CDR3 bases are TGTGCCAGCAGCTTACTGGGGAACACCGGGGAGCTGTTTTTT.

The table lists this clonotype with a count of one. The chain uses TRBV7-2 and TRBJ1-1; D unresolved. Germline lookup yields CDR1 SGHTA and CDR2 FQGNSA. Trimming took 0 bases from V and 10 from J, leaving 15 bases between them. The length of the CDR3 is 14 residues. DNA for the CDR3: TGTGCCAGCAGCTTAGCGGCCGTGACACCCTTAGCTTTCTTT. Translated, it gives CASSLAAVTPLAFF.

The rearrangement joins TRBV20-1 to TRBJ1-1, with 9 bases fitting TRBD1. Looked up from germline, CDR1 is DFQATT and CDR2 is SNEGSKA (reference sequence). This CDR3 comprises 16 residues. V shed 6 bases and J 2 bases; nucleotides not matched to a gene: 13. The CDR3 DNA sequence: TGCAGTGCCCCTGGGACAGGGCTCAAGTTTAACACTGAAGCTTTCTTT. It codes for CSAPGTGLKFNTEAFF.

Comment on this clonotype: One base away lies a much larger clone, so this may be a sequencing read error. This chain links TRBV25-1 with TRBJ1-1, with 7 bases lining up with TRBD1. CDR3 size: 14 residues. CDR1 and CDR2 from the germline V gene are MGHDK and SYGVNS. The ends lost 8 bases at V and 0 bases at J; junction bases unmatched: 6. CDR3 DNA: TGTGCCAGCTGGGGGGACAGCTTGAACACTGAAGCTTTCTTT. It yields the protein CASWGDSLNTEAFF.

The V and J genes are TRBV4-1 and TRBJ2-5; 7 bases line up with TRBD1. The CDR3 contains 16 residues. The V gene's germline CDR1 is MGHRA and CDR2 YSYEKL. V lost 0 bases to trimming and J lost 4 bases; unmatched junction nucleotides: 8. CDR3 sequence: CASSQDQTGSRETQYF. CDR3 nucleotide sequence: TGCGCCAGCAGCCAAGATCAGACAGGGTCTCGAGAGACCCAGTACTTC.

This clonotype was seen only a few times. V and J are TRBV20-1 and TRBJ2-1; D is undetermined. Trimming left V 2 bases short and J 9 bases short, with 8 bases between. The CDR3 runs 11 residues. CDR1 and CDR2 from the germline V gene are DFQATT and SNEGSKA (reference sequence). CDR3 sequence: CSARWQAEQFF. In DNA, the CDR3 is TGCAGTGCTAGATGGCAGGCTGAGCAGTTCTTC.

The rearrangement uses TRBV4-3 and TRBJ1-5; D remains ambiguous. V lost 1 base to trimming and J lost 6 bases, with 13 bases between them. This CDR3 contains 15 residues. Germline-derived CDR1 and CDR2 are LGHNA and YSLEER. This chain's CDR3 is CASSQVWGGSQPQHF. CDR3 nucleotide sequence: TGCGCCAGCAGCCAAGTCTGGGGAGGTAGTCAGCCCCAGCATTTT.